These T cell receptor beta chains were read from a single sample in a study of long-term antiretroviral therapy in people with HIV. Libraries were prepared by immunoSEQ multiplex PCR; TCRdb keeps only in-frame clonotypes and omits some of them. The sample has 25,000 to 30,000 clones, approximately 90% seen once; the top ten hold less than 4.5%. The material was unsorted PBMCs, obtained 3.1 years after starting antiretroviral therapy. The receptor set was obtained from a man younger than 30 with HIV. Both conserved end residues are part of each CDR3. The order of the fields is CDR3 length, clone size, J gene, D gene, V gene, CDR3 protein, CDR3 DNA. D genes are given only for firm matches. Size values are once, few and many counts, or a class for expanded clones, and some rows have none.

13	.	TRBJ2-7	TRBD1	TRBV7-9	CASSPRTGSEQYF	TGTGCCAGCAGCCCCCGGACAGGTTCCGAGCAGTACTTC
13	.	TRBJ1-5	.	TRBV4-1	CASSQGGDQPQHF	TGCGCCAGCAGCCAAGGGGGGGATCAGCCCCAGCATTTT
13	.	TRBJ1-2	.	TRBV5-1	CASSLDGAYGYTF	TGCGCCAGCAGCTTGGACGGGGCCTATGGCTACACCTTC
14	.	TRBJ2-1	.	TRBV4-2	CASSLLRAGNEQFF	TGTGCCAGCAGCCTTCTCAGGGCGGGGAATGAGCAGTTCTTC
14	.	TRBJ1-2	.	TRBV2	CASNTDTFNYGYTF	TGTGCCAGCAATACGGACACCTTTAACTATGGCTACACCTTC
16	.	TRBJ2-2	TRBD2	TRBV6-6	CASIQTGGTNTGELFF	TGTGCCAGCATCCAAACCGGGGGGACGAACACCGGGGAGCTGTTTTTT
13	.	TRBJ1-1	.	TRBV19	CASSIGAVPEAFF	TGTGCCAGTAGTATCGGGGCAGTGCCTGAAGCTTTCTTT
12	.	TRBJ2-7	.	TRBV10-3	CAISTGAGEQYF	TGTGCCATCAGTACAGGGGCGGGGGAGCAGTACTTC
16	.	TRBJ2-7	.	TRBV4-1	CASSQDQGRSYYEQYF	TGCGCCAGCAGCCAAGATCAGGGACGTTCCTACTACGAGCAGTACTTC
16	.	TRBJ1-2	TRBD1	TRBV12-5	CASGLLGQGALYGYTF	TGTGCTAGTGGTTTGCTAGGACAGGGGGCTCTCTATGGCTACACCTTC
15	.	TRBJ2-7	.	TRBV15	CATRDGARAMWEQYF	TGTGCCACCAGGGACGGAGCCAGGGCGATGTGGGAGCAGTACTTC
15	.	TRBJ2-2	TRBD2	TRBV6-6	CASSYRAGDTGELFF	TGTGCCAGCAGTTATCGAGCGGGGGACACCGGGGAGCTGTTTTTT
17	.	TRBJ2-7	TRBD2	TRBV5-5	CASSFGLARPGRYEQYF	TGTGCCAGCAGCTTCGGACTAGCTAGACCGGGTAGATACGAGCAGTACTTC
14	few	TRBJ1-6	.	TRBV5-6	CASSSGSYNSPLHF	TGTGCCAGCAGCTCAGGTTCCTATAATTCACCCCTCCACTTT
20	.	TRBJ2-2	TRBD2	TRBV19	CASSRPTLRFSGGITGELFF	TGTGCCAGTAGTAGGCCAACATTACGGTTTAGCGGGGGGATAACCGGGGAGCTGTTTTTT
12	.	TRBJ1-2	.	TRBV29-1	CSVGTDRTGYTF	TGCAGCGTTGGGACTGACAGGACTGGCTACACCTTC
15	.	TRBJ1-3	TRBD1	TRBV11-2	CASSLGWGQGSTIYF	TGTGCCAGCAGCTTAGGTTGGGGACAGGGTTCCACCATATATTTT
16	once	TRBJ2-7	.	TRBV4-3	CASSQATDSRSYEQYF	TGCGCCAGCAGCCAAGCCACGGACAGTCGCTCCTACGAGCAGTACTTC
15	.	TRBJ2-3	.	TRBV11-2	CASSSLALSTDTQYF	TGTGCCAGCAGCTCCCTCGCGCTGAGCACAGATACGCAGTATTTT
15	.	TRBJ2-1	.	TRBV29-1	CSVGGSPLRVLAEFF	TGCAGCGTTGGCGGGTCCCCCCTAAGAGTCCTAGCTGAGTTCTTC
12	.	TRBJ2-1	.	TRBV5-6	CASSLGSREQFF	TGTGCCAGCAGCTTGGGGTCGAGGGAGCAGTTCTTC
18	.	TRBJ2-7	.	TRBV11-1	CASSLFPSGSFASYEQYF	TGTGCCAGCAGCTTATTCCCCTCGGGCAGTTTCGCTTCCTACGAGCAGTACTTC
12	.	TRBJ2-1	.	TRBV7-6	CASSVNPTEQFF	TGTGCCAGCAGCGTCAATCCCACAGAGCAGTTCTTC